Sequencing of this T cell receptor (beta chain) was carried out in a study of CD8 T cells in Susac syndrome. This clonotype occurred once. The CD8+ and CD4+ T cells were isolated magnetically using a negative isolation approach, whereas the TEMRA cells were enriched by FACS. V was pared by 3 bases and J by 8 bases, with 13 bases of the junction left unmatched. Germline V gene lookup returns CDR1 MNHNS and CDR2 SASEGT. This CDR3 region has 16 residues. The RNA input was roughly 0.45 to 1 ug, and it was reverse transcribed with random hexamers. Across 54 Vbeta and 13 Jbeta, TCR beta CDR3 was amplified with immunoSEQ multiplex PCR. TCRdb fed the immunoSEQ multiplex PCR reads into MiXCR, producing one record per CDR3 protein. In the table there are 250,000 to 300,000 distinct CDR3 sequences, 65% to 90% of which are singletons.

The J gene is TRBJ1-2, the V gene TRBV6-1; 9 bases map to TRBD1. The sequence was obtained from a human donor with multiple sclerosis. The material sequenced was CD8+ T cells from PBMCs. This chain's CDR3 is CASSDSGQGLLTGYTF. In nucleotides, the CDR3 is TGTGCCAGCAGTGATTCGGGACAGGGATTACTCACGGGCTACACCTTC.